Each of the 32 T cell receptor beta chains below was sequenced from the same sample in a study of PD-L1 blockade in urothelial cancer. As to time point: peripheral blood 6 weeks after treatment start. Sequencing used immunoSEQ multiplex PCR; TCRdb keeps in-frame clones, though not all of them. The repertoire holds about 30,000 clones, with roughly nine tenths as singletons. Specimen: PBMCs, collected around atezolizumab (anti-PD-L1) treatment. These TCRs come from a man older than 75 with urothelial cancer.

This clone was recorded only once. This rearrangement joins TRBV7-9 to TRBJ1-1; 7 bases are a match to TRBD1. There are 15 residues in the CDR3. With V trimmed by 1 base and J by 2 bases, 4 bases remained unmatched. CDR1 is SEHNR, CDR2 FQNEAQ, per germline (reference sequence). This CDR3 is CASSLVTGPNTEAFF. CDR3 in DNA: TGTGCCAGCAGCTTAGTGACAGGGCCCAACACTGAAGCTTTCTTT.

The chain carries TRBV2 and TRBJ2-3, with D possibly being TRBD1 (6 bases). Germline CDR1 and CDR2: SNHLY and FYNNEI. The CDR3 length is 13 residues. The germline V and J ends were trimmed by 7 bases and 0 bases, with 8 bases remaining between them. Here the CDR3 DNA reads TGTGCCAGCAAAGGGGGAAGCACAGATACGCAGTATTTT. The encoded protein is CASKGGSTDTQYF.

The chain combines TRBV10-3 with TRBJ2-3; perhaps TRBD1 as D (6 bases). CDR1 is ENHRY, CDR2 SYGVKD, per germline. Trimming stripped 5 bases from V and 0 bases from J, with 12 bases between. The CDR3 has 15 amino acids. This chain's CDR3 is CAISLGTTSTDTQYF. The DNA of the CDR3 is TGTGCCATCAGTCTCGGGACAACCAGCACAGATACGCAGTATTTT.

J is TRBJ2-7 and V is TRBV6-4, with 9 bases aligning to TRBD2. Germline loops: CDR1 MRHNA, CDR2 SNTAGT. After removal of 6 bases from V and 6 bases from J, the junction contained 9 bases not matched to a gene. This CDR3 spans 14 amino acids. In DNA form, the CDR3 reads TGTGCCAGCAGGCTGACTAGCGGAGGGCTCGAGCAGTACTTC. The encoded protein is CASRLTSGGLEQYF.

This chain uses TRBV4-3 with TRBJ2-1; D is possibly TRBD2 (6 bases). The V end lost 0 bases, the J end lost 9 bases, and 21 bases lay between the germline ends. Germline V CDR1 and CDR2: LGHNA, YSLEER. CDR3 length: 17 amino acids. The CDR3 reads CASSQEPSGGNFGEQFF. CDR3 bases: TGCGCCAGCAGCCAAGAGCCAAGTGGCGGGAATTTCGGTGAGCAGTTCTTC.

The chain has TRBV28 and TRBJ2-7, with 9 bases fitting TRBD1. CDR3 length equals 14 residues. Trimming removed 5 bases from V and 5 bases from J; junction bases left unmatched: 7. CDR1 MDHEN and CDR2 SYDVKM come from the germline V gene. The CDR3 loop reads CASSPGQGFDEQYF. The CDR3 DNA reads as TGTGCCAGCAGTCCGGGACAGGGTTTTGACGAGCAGTACTTC. Supplemented by reference TRBV28 and TRBJ2-7, the full variable domain reads DVKVTQSSRYLVKRTGEKVFLECVQDMDHENMFWYRQDPGLGLRLIYFSYDVKMKEKGDIPEGYSVSREKKERFSLILESASTNQTSMYLCASSPGQGFDEQYFGPGTRLTVT.

The chain couples TRBV27 to TRBJ2-2; 11 bases align to TRBD1. The CDR3 is 17 amino acids. Germline V gene sequence: CDR1 MNHEY, CDR2 SMNVEV (reference sequence). The CDR3 DNA reads as TGTGCGAGAAAAGGACAGGGGGCGGCGGGGAAAACCGGGGAGCTGTTTTTT. As protein: CARKGQGAAGKTGELFF.

The CDR3 reads CAISETLAGDNEQFF. Written as DNA, the CDR3 is TGTGCCATCAGTGAGACCCTAGCGGGAGACAATGAGCAGTTCTTC. This chain uses TRBV10-3 with TRBJ2-1; 10 nucleotides line up with TRBD2. The V gene end was trimmed by 2 bases and the J gene end by 5 bases; junction bases not matched to a gene: 3. CDR3 length: 15 amino acids. Germline lookup yields CDR1 ENHRY and CDR2 SYGVKD.

This clone is a singleton in its sample. The rearrangement uses TRBV9 and TRBJ2-4; TRBD1 matches 7 bases. Germline assignment: CDR1 SGDLS and CDR2 YYNGEE. The trim removed 7 bases at V and 3 bases at J, leaving 7 bases unmatched. The CDR3 sequence is 14 residues long. CDR3 in DNA: TGTGCCAGCGGTCTTGGGGACAGCAAAAACATTCAGTACTTC. This sequence encodes CASGLGDSKNIQYF.

The chain employs TRBV30 and TRBJ2-1; 9 positions agree with TRBD2. V lost 4 bases and J lost 8; bases outside the gene matches: 6. The V gene's germline CDR1 is GTSNPN and CDR2 SVGIG (reference sequence). This CDR3 region has 13 residues. Here the CDR3 DNA reads TGTGCCTGGATGGCAGCGGGAGGTCATGAGCAGTTCTTC. Amino acid sequence: CAWMAAGGHEQFF.

This CDR3 is CASSLGLEPQETQYF. In nucleotides, the CDR3 is TGCGCCAGCAGCTTGGGTCTCGAGCCCCAAGAGACCCAGTACTTC. The rearrangement links TRBV5-1 to TRBJ2-5; D is unresolved. The germline V and J ends were trimmed by 0 bases and 1 base, with 10 bases remaining between them. Germline CDR1 reads SGHRS; CDR2 reads YFSETQ. There are 15 residues in the CDR3.

V usage is TRBV5-5 and J usage is TRBJ2-1, with TRBD1 identical over 9 bases. V gave up 2 bases and J gave up 7 bases; unmatched junction bases: 7. CDR3 size: 15 residues. Germline V gene lookup returns CDR1 SGHKS and CDR2 YYEKEE (reference sequence). The CDR3 DNA is TGTGCCAGCAGCTTCCCCGGGACAGGGCGTAATGAGCAGTTCTTC. Encoded protein: CASSFPGTGRNEQFF.

CDR3 residues: CAWSFRQGGEQYF. CDR3 sequence (DNA): TGTGCCTGGAGCTTCCGACAGGGGGGCGAGCAGTACTTC. This chain joins TRBV30 and TRBJ2-7, with 9 bases matching TRBD1. CDR1 is GTSNPN, CDR2 SVGIG, per germline (reference sequence). V lost 3 bases and J lost 6; bases outside the gene matches: 6. CDR3 length: 13 amino acids.

This chain joins TRBV11-2 and TRBJ2-2; D is uncertain. Germline V lookup: CDR1 SGHAT, CDR2 FQNNGV. The CDR3 has 13 residues. The V and J ends lost 5 bases and 3 bases respectively, with 7 bases between them. The CDR3 bases are TGTGCCAGCAGCCCTGGCCACACCGGGGAGCTGTTTTTT. Translating gives CASSPGHTGELFF.

The genes are TRBV11-3 and TRBJ2-2; a possible D gene is TRBD1 (6 bases). Trimming stripped 3 bases from V and 5 bases from J, with 10 bases between. The length of the CDR3 is 14 residues. Germline V gene sequence: CDR1 SGHNT, CDR2 YENEEA. The CDR3, as DNA: TGTGCCAGCAGCTTGGGGCAGGGGACCGGGGAGCTGTTTTTT. Its translation is CASSLGQGTGELFF.

This clone has only one observation. The chain is built from TRBV28 and TRBJ2-1, with 7 bases identical to TRBD1. The CDR3 spans 14 residues. With V trimmed by 6 bases and J by 9 bases, 11 bases remained unmatched. Germline V gene data show CDR1 as MDHEN and CDR2 as SYDVKM. This CDR3 reads CASRTTGQSGEQFF. In DNA form, the CDR3 reads TGTGCCAGCAGGACGACAGGGCAATCGGGTGAGCAGTTCTTC.

V gene TRBV6-6 combines with J gene TRBJ2-7; 7 bases agree with TRBD1. V dropped 8 bases and J dropped 4; count of bases not matched to a gene: 8. CDR3 length: 13 residues. Germline lookup yields CDR1 MNHNY and CDR2 SVGAGI (reference sequence). CDR3 residues: CASLTGAGYEQYF. The CDR3 DNA sequence: TGTGCCAGCCTTACAGGGGCCGGGTACGAGCAGTACTTC.

The chain has TRBV5-1 and TRBJ2-7; TRBD1 matches 9 bases. V dropped 3 bases and J dropped 5; count of bases not matched to a gene: 6. CDR3 length equals 14 residues. Germline-derived CDR1 and CDR2 are SGHRS and YFSETQ. The CDR3 DNA is TGCGCCAGCAGCTCCGGGACAGGGCTAAACGAGCAGTACTTC. Amino acid sequence: CASSSGTGLNEQYF.

The V call is TRBV7-6, the J call TRBJ2-5, with D possibly being TRBD2 (5 bases). The V end lost 4 bases, the J end lost 4 bases, and 10 bases lay between the germline ends. Germline CDR1 and CDR2: SGHVS and FNYEAQ. The CDR3 runs 13 residues. The CDR3 region is CASSSTSRETQYF. For the CDR3, the DNA is TGTGCCAGCAGCTCCACTAGTCGAGAGACCCAGTACTTC.

The chain links TRBV6-6 to TRBJ2-7, with D possibly TRBD2 on 5 matching bases. The CDR3 is made up of 13 amino acids. V lost 4 bases and J lost 4, with 11 bases in between. In germline, CDR1 is MNHNY, CDR2 SVGAGI (reference sequence). DNA for the CDR3: TGTGCCAGCAGTTCTGCCGGCGGGTACGAGCAGTACTTC. As protein: CASSSAGGYEQYF.

The CDR3 reads CASIPGTGYTGELFF. The CDR3 DNA reads as TGTGCCAGTATACCCGGGACAGGTTACACCGGGGAGCTGTTTTTT. This rearrangement joins TRBV9 to TRBJ2-2; TRBD1 agrees at 8 bases. Germline loops: CDR1 SGDLS, CDR2 YYNGEE. The CDR3 spans 15 residues. V lost 8 bases and J lost 3; bases outside the gene matches: 9.

The rearrangement links TRBV7-2 to TRBJ2-2, with D possibly matching TRBD1 (6 bases). This CDR3 region has 15 residues. Germline V gives CDR1 SGHTA, CDR2 FQGNSA. V was clipped by 5 bases and J by 3 bases, with 13 bases between them. The CDR3 region has the DNA TGTGCCAGCAGCCGACAGGAACCTCACACCGGGGAGCTGTTTTTT. This encodes CASSRQEPHTGELFF.

This clone was observed once. The CDR3 reads CASTRQGPNEQFF. The CDR3 nucleotides read TGTGCCAGCACAAGACAGGGACCCAATGAGCAGTTCTTC. The V call is TRBV5-6, the J call TRBJ2-1, with TRBD1 identical over 7 bases. This CDR3 contains 13 residues. V was clipped by 6 bases and J by 6 bases; unmatched bases: 6. CDR1 and CDR2 from the germline V gene are SGHDT and YYEEEE.

J is TRBJ1-4 and V is TRBV5-1, with D perhaps matching TRBD1 (5 bases). V lost 0 bases, J lost 4 bases, and 13 bases lay in between. The germline V gene encodes CDR1 SGHRS and CDR2 YFSETQ. The CDR3 runs to 16 residues. As DNA, the CDR3 is TGCGCCAGCAGCTTGGGGTTCCAGGGCGTTAATGAAAAACTGTTTTTT. Residues: CASSLGFQGVNEKLFF.

CDR3 region: CASSLTLTGTANEKLFF. CDR3 bases: TGTGCCAGCAGCTTGACCCTGACAGGGACTGCCAATGAAAAACTGTTTTTT. The gene calls are TRBV5-5 and TRBJ1-4, with 7 bases identical to TRBD1. CDR1 and CDR2 from the germline V gene are SGHKS and YYEKEE (reference sequence). V lost 1 base, J lost 5 bases, and 11 bases stayed unmatched. The CDR3 spans 17 residues.

The gene calls are TRBV5-4 and TRBJ1-2; 7 bases are shared with TRBD1. The CDR3 runs 13 residues. Germline CDR1 is SGHNT and CDR2 is YYREEE (reference sequence). With 3 bases clipped from V and 2 bases from J, the junction kept 1 base outside the gene matches. The DNA of the CDR3 is TGTGCCAGCAGCTCGACAGGGAACTATGGCTACACCTTC. This sequence encodes CASSSTGNYGYTF.

This chain links TRBV28 with TRBJ2-2, with D perhaps matching TRBD1 (5 bases). The CDR3 totals 12 residues. Germline CDR1 reads MDHEN; CDR2 reads SYDVKM. Trimming shortened V by 7 bases and J by 6 bases, and 9 bases separated the two germline ends. Here the CDR3 reads CASNQGAGELFF. In DNA form, the CDR3 reads TGTGCCAGCAACCAGGGTGCCGGGGAGCTGTTTTTT.

The chain links TRBV5-1 to TRBJ2-3, with 11 bases fitting TRBD1. V gave up 7 bases and J gave up 5 bases; unmatched junction bases: 6. Germline V gene lookup returns CDR1 SGHRS and CDR2 YFSETQ. There are 14 residues in the CDR3. CDR3 DNA: TGCGCCAGCGGGCCGGGACAGGGGGGAGATACGCAGTATTTT. Translated, it gives CASGPGQGGDTQYF.

This clone was detected once. The chain employs TRBV7-9 and TRBJ2-2; 8 positions match TRBD1. Unmatched junction bases numbered 11, after V lost 8 bases and J lost 6 bases. The CDR3 consists of 15 residues. CDR1 is SEHNR, CDR2 FQNEAQ, per germline (reference sequence). This CDR3 reads CASRDRRRGAGELFF. CDR3 sequence (DNA): TGTGCCAGCCGGGACAGGAGAAGGGGAGCCGGGGAGCTGTTTTTT.

CDR3 DNA: TGTGCCAGCAGCGTGGGACTAGCGGGGTACGAGCAGTACTTC. Protein sequence: CASSVGLAGYEQYF. The chain uses TRBV9 and TRBJ2-7; 13 bases fit TRBD2. Germline CDR1 and CDR2: SGDLS and YYNGEE. The CDR3 is 14 residues long. J was trimmed by 4 bases and V by 2 bases; bases with no gene match: 0.

This chain connects TRBV6-1 to TRBJ1-5; 7 bases align to TRBD1. Per germline, CDR1 MNHNS and CDR2 SASEGT. The CDR3 spans 16 residues. The ends lost 4 bases at V and 3 bases at J; junction bases unmatched: 9. The CDR3 sequence: CASSVDRVKNNQPQHF. In DNA, the CDR3 is TGTGCCAGCAGTGTCGACAGGGTAAAAAACAATCAGCCCCAGCATTTT.

The gene calls are TRBV11-1 and TRBJ2-5; TRBD2 might be the D (5 bases). CDR3 length: 15 residues. Germline CDR1 and CDR2: SGHAT and FQDESV (reference sequence). With 3 bases removed from V and 2 bases from J, the gap between germline ends came to 13 bases. The chain's CDR3 is CASSLRVALQETQYF. CDR3 in DNA: TGTGCCAGCAGCTTGAGGGTCGCGTTACAAGAGACCCAGTACTTC.